These 16 T cell receptor beta chains originate from one sample sequenced in a study of blood T cell repertoires in COVID-19. The data were produced by immunoSEQ multiplex PCR, yet TCRdb's version contains in-frame clones alone and is incomplete. The sample lists about 43,000 clones; approximately 80% were seen once. Sequencing input: peripheral blood. The receptors originated from a woman aged 55-69 years with acute or convalescent COVID-19.

J is TRBJ1-4 and V is TRBV2; a possible D gene is TRBD1 (6 bases). The CDR3 extends over 16 amino acids. Germline-derived CDR1 and CDR2 are SNHLY and FYNNEI. The V gene lost 1 base and the J gene lost 8 bases, with 17 bases spanning the gap. The CDR3 protein is CASSEGTGIGREKLFF. The CDR3 coding sequence is TGTGCCAGCAGTGAAGGAACAGGGATTGGCCGCGAAAAACTGTTTTTT.

The J gene is TRBJ1-2, the V gene TRBV7-3; possible D gene TRBD1, 5 bases. This CDR3 has 14 amino acids. CDR1 and CDR2 from the germline V gene are SGHTA and FQGTGA. V was shortened by 5 bases and J by 3 bases, with 13 bases between the two germline ends. CDR3 amino acids: CASSPGGGYYGYTF. Written as DNA, the CDR3 is TGTGCCAGCAGCCCCGGGGGAGGCTACTATGGCTACACCTTC.

The V gene is TRBV3-1 (or the pseudogene TRBV3-2), the J gene TRBJ2-4, with 9 positions matching TRBD2. The CDR3 runs 17 residues. Per the germline V gene, CDR1 is LGHDT and CDR2 is YNNKEL (reference sequence). With V trimmed by 1 base and J by 0 bases, 4 bases remained unmatched. DNA of the CDR3: TGTGCCAGCAGCCAAGTAACTAGCGGGTCAGCCAAAAACATTCAGTACTTC. It yields the protein CASSQVTSGSAKNIQYF.

The CDR3 DNA reads TGTGCCAGCAGCCCCCAGGTTAGCGGGGGGGTCTATGAGCAGTTCTTC. It specifies CASSPQVSGGVYEQFF. The chain carries TRBV7-3 and TRBJ2-1; the match to TRBD2 covers 11 bases. The V and J ends lost 5 bases and 8 bases, in that order; junction bases with no gene match: 11. The germline V gene encodes CDR1 SGHTA and CDR2 FQGTGA. The CDR3 contains 16 residues.

This clone was observed a handful of times. CDR3 region: CASTTSGSGYTF. The DNA for the CDR3 is TGTGCCAGTACCACGTCTGGTAGTGGCTACACCTTC. This chain joins TRBV19 and TRBJ1-2; D gene uncertain. The CDR3 length is 12 residues. Trimming pared 7 bases from V and 7 bases from J, leaving 13 bases between. Germline assignment: CDR1 LNHDA and CDR2 SQIVND (reference sequence).

The rearrangement joins TRBV7-2 to TRBJ1-1, with a possible D match to TRBD1 (6 bases). Trimming shortened V by 5 bases and J by 3 bases, and 19 bases separated the two germline ends. This CDR3 has 16 amino acids. Germline V gene data show CDR1 as SGHTA and CDR2 as FQGNSA. The CDR3 loop is CASSGGAGTRDTEAFF. CDR3 coding DNA: TGTGCCAGCAGCGGGGGCGCGGGTACCCGAGACACTGAAGCTTTCTTT.

The chain joins TRBV7-9 to TRBJ1-1, with 10 bases identical to TRBD1. Germline V gene sequence: CDR1 SEHNR, CDR2 FQNEAQ (reference sequence). This CDR3 is 16 amino acids long. The V and J ends lost 5 bases and 3 bases, in that order; junction bases with no gene match: 9. This CDR3 reads CASSPPGQGTHTEAFF. As DNA, the CDR3 is TGTGCCAGCAGCCCACCGGGACAGGGGACCCACACTGAAGCTTTCTTT.

The J gene is TRBJ2-3, the V gene TRBV7-3; D is possibly TRBD2 (5 bases). V lost 2 bases and J 4 bases, leaving 16 bases between the germline ends. The CDR3 is made up of 16 amino acids. CDR1 SGHTA and CDR2 FQGTGA come from the germline V gene. CDR3: CASSLSRGMLADTQYF. DNA of the CDR3: TGTGCCAGCAGCTTATCCCGGGGTATGCTCGCAGATACGCAGTATTTT.

V is TRBV18 and J is TRBJ1-2; D is unresolved. The germline V gene has CDR1 KGHSH and CDR2 LQKENI. V shed 4 bases and J shed 7 bases, with 13 bases lying between them. This CDR3 region has 13 residues. CDR3 DNA: TGTGCCAGCTCACGGTCCCAAGGGAGTGGCTACACCTTC. Residues: CASSRSQGSGYTF. Complete variable domain (other parts from reference TRBV18 and TRBJ1-2): NAGVMQNPRHLVRRRGQEARLRCSPMKGHSHVYWYRQLPEEGLKFMVYLQKENIIDESGMPKERFSAEFPKEGPSILRIQQVVRGDSAAYFCASSRSQGSGYTFGSGTRLTVV.

This rearrangement joins TRBV14 to TRBJ2-3; D remains ambiguous. Per germline, CDR1 SGHDN and CDR2 FVKESK. Trimming cost V 4 bases and J 4 bases, with 12 bases left between them. The CDR3 extends over 14 amino acids. CDR3 protein: CASSLTLPPDTQYF. Written as DNA, the CDR3 is TGTGCCAGCAGCCTGACTCTCCCTCCAGATACGCAGTATTTT.

V and J are TRBV30 and TRBJ2-7; D possibly corresponds to TRBD2 (6 bases). Trimming pared 7 bases from V and 6 bases from J, leaving 13 bases between. CDR1 GTSNPN and CDR2 SVGIG come from the germline V gene (reference sequence). CDR3 size: 11 residues. CDR3 in amino acids: CAYLRGSEQYF. DNA of the CDR3: TGTGCCTACCTCCGGGGGAGCGAGCAGTACTTC.

The chain carries TRBV2 and TRBJ1-4; D perhaps matches TRBD1 (6 bases). CDR3 length: 16 residues. Germline CDR1 and CDR2: SNHLY and FYNNEI. Trimming removed 8 bases from V and 8 bases from J, with 24 bases in between. The CDR3 protein is CASSRSQTGLGEKLFF. Here the CDR3 DNA reads TGTGCCAGCTCCCGCTCCCAAACAGGGTTGGGAGAAAAACTGTTTTTT.

The rearrangement links TRBV11-2 to TRBJ2-3; 7 nucleotides match TRBD1. V lost 8 bases and J lost 4; bases outside the gene matches: 6. Per the germline V gene, CDR1 is SGHAT and CDR2 is FQNNGV. The CDR3 length is 13 residues. Written as DNA, the CDR3 is TGTGCCAGCCGCCAGGGGGTAGCAGATACGCAGTATTTT. Protein: CASRQGVADTQYF.

CDR3 sequence reads: CASTLQRLANYGYTF. DNA for the CDR3: TGTGCCAGCACCCTCCAACGGTTAGCTAACTATGGCTACACCTTC. J is TRBJ1-2 and V is TRBV6-6, with D unresolved. Trimming pared 7 bases from V and 0 bases from J, leaving 15 bases between. CDR3 length equals 15 residues. Germline CDR1 reads MNHNY; CDR2 reads SVGAGI (reference sequence).

This clone came up once. This chain uses TRBV9 with TRBJ2-1; D is possibly TRBD1 (6 bases). Germline loops: CDR1 SGDLS, CDR2 YYNGEE. The CDR3 extends over 15 amino acids. Trimming cost V 0 bases and J 4 bases, with 11 bases left between them. CDR3 DNA: TGTGCCAGCAGCGTAGAGGACAGCCTATACAATGAGCAGTTCTTC. This codes for CASSVEDSLYNEQFF.

This chain connects TRBV6-5 to TRBJ2-7; possible D gene TRBD2, 6 bases. CDR3 length: 14 amino acids. Per the germline V gene, CDR1 is MNHEY and CDR2 is SVGAGI. Deletions cut 7 bases from V and 2 bases from J, with 15 bases between. Here the CDR3 DNA reads TGTGCCAGCATAGCCGGGACTCCGCCCTACGAGCAGTACTTC. It encodes CASIAGTPPYEQYF.